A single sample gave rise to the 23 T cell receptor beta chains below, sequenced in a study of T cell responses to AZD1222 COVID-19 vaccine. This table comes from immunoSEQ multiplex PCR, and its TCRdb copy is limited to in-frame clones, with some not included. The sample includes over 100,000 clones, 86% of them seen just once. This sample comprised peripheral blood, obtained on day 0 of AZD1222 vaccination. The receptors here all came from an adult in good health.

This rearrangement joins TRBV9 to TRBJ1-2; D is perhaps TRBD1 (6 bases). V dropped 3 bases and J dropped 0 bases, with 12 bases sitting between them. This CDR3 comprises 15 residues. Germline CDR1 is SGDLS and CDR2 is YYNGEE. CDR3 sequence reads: CASSAGQISNYGYTF. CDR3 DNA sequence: TGTGCCAGCAGCGCCGGACAGATTTCTAACTATGGCTACACCTTC.

The CDR3 DNA reads TGTGCCAGCTCATTGGACAGATCCAAGGGGGCTTTCTTT. Its protein is CASSLDRSKGAFF. The V call is TRBV7-3, the J call TRBJ1-1; perhaps TRBD1 as D (6 bases). This CDR3 has 13 amino acids. V was trimmed by 8 bases and J by 11 bases, leaving 21 bases between them. CDR1 and CDR2 (germline): SGHTA, FQGTGA.

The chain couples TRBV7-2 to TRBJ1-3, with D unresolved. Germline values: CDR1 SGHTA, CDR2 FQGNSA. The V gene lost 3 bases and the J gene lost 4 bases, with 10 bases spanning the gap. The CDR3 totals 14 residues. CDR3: CASSFIQSGNTIYF. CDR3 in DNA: TGTGCCAGCAGCTTTATTCAGTCGGGAAACACCATATATTTT.

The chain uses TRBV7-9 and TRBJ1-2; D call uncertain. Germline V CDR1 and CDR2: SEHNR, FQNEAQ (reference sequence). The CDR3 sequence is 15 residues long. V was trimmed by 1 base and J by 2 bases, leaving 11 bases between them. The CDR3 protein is CASSLVTRTNYGYTF. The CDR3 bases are TGTGCCAGCAGCTTAGTCACCAGGACCAACTATGGCTACACCTTC.

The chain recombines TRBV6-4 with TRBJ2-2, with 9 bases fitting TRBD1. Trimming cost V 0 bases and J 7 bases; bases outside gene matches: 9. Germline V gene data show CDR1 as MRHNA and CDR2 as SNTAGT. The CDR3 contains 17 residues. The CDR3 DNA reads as TGTGCCAGCAGTGACTCCAGGACAGGGGATTCAGTCGGGGAGCTGTTTTTT. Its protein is CASSDSRTGDSVGELFF.

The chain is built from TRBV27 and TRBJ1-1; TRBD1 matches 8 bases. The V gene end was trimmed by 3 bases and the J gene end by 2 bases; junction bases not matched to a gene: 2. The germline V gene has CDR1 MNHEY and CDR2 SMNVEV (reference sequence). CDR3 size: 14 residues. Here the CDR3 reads CASSFGTGNTEAFF. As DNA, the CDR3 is TGTGCCAGCAGTTTTGGGACAGGCAACACTGAAGCTTTCTTT.

The CDR3 region has the DNA TGCGCCAGCAGCCGATGGACTAGCGGGGGGGTGGAGACCCAGTACTTC. Translating it yields CASSRWTSGGVETQYF. This chain links TRBV4-1 with TRBJ2-5; 15 positions agree with TRBD2. The ends lost 4 bases at V and 5 bases at J; junction bases unmatched: 5. The CDR3 extends over 16 amino acids. CDR1 MGHRA and CDR2 YSYEKL come from the germline V gene.

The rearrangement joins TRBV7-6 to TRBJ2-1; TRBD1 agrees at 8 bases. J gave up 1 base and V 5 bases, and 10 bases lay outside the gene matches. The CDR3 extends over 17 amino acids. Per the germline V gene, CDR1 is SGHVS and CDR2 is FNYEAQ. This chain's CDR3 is CASSRGYQGASYNEQFF. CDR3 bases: TGTGCCAGCAGCCGCGGATACCAGGGGGCTTCCTACAATGAGCAGTTCTTC.

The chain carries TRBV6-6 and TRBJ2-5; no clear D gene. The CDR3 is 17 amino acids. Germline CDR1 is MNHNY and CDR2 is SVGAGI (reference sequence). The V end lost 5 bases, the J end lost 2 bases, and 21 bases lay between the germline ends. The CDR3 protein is CASSPLRVPTSQETQYF. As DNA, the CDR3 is TGTGCCAGCAGTCCCCTAAGGGTCCCGACTTCGCAAGAGACCCAGTACTTC.

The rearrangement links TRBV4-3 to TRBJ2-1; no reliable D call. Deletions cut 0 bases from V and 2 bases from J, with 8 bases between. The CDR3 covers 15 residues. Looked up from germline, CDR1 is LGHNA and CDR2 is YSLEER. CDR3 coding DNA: TGCGCCAGCAGCCAAGAGTGGATCCCCTACAATGAGCAGTTCTTC. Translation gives CASSQEWIPYNEQFF.

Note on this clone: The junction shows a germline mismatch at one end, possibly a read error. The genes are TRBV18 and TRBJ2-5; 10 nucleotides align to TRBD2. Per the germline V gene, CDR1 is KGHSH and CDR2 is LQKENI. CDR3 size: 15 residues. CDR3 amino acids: CASSPLAGTQETQYF. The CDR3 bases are TGTGCCAGCTCTCCACTAGCGGGGACGCAAGAGACCCAGTACTTC.

The CDR3 here is CASSVQTAIGYTF. DNA for the CDR3: TGTGCCAGCAGCGTACAGACAGCCATTGGCTACACCTTC. The rearrangement joins TRBV7-9 to TRBJ1-2, with D tentatively TRBD1 (5 bases). The length of the CDR3 is 13 residues. Between the trimmed V and J ends, which lost 5 bases and 7 bases, there was a span of 14 bases. CDR1 and CDR2 (germline): SEHNR, FQNEAQ (reference sequence).

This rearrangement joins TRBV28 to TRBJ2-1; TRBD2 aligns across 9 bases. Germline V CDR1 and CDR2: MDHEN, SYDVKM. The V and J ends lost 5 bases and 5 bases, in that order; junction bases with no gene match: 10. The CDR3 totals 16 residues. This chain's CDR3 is CASSPGGGDIDNEQFF. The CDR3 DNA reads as TGTGCCAGCAGTCCCGGCGGGGGGGACATAGACAATGAGCAGTTCTTC.

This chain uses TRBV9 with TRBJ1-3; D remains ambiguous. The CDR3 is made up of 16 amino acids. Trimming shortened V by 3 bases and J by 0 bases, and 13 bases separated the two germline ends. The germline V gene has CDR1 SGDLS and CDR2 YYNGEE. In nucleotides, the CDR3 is TGTGCCAGCAGCGCCGACGGGTCCAGCTCTGGAAACACCATATATTTT. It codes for CASSADGSSSGNTIYF.

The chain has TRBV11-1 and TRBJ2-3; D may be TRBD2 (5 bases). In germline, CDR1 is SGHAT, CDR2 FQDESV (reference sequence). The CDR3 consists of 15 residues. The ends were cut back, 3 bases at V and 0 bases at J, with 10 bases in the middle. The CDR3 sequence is CASSFYGGSTDTQYF. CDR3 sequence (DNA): TGTGCCAGCAGCTTCTATGGCGGGAGCACAGATACGCAGTATTTT.

The CDR3 nucleotides are TGTGCCAGCAGCTTAGGACCGCGGGGGGACGGGCCCCAGCATTTT. Translating gives CASSLGPRGDGPQHF. V gene TRBV7-8 combines with J gene TRBJ1-5, with a possible D match to TRBD1 (5 bases). The V and J ends lost 1 base and 9 bases respectively, with 16 bases between them. The CDR3 spans 15 residues. Germline assignment: CDR1 SGHVS and CDR2 FQNEAQ.

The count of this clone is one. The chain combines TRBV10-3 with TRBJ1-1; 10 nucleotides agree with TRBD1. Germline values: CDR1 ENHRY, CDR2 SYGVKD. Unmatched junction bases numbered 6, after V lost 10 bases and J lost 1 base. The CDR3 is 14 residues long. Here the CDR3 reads CATGTGDGNTEAFF. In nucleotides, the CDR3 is TGTGCCACCGGGACAGGGGATGGGAACACTGAAGCTTTCTTT.

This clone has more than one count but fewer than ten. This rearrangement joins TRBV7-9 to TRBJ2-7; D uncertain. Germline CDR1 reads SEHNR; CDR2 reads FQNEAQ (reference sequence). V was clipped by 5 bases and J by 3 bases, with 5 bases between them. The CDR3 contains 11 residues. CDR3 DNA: TGTGCCAGCAGCCGGCTCTACGAGCAGTACTTC. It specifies CASSRLYEQYF.

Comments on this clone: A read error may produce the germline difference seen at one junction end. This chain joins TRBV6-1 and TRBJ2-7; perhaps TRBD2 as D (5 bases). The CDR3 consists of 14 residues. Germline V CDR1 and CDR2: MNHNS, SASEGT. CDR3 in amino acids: CASSEKLSDYGQYF. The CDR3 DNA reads TGTGCCAGCAGTGAAAAGCTCAGCGACTACGGGCAGTACTTC.

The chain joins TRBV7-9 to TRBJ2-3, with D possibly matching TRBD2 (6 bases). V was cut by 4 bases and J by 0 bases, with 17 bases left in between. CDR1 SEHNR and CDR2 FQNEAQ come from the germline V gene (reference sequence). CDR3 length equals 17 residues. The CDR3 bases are TGTGCCAGCAGCTCCAGAGGGACTCTTGGTAGCACAGATACGCAGTATTTT. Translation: CASSSRGTLGSTDTQYF.

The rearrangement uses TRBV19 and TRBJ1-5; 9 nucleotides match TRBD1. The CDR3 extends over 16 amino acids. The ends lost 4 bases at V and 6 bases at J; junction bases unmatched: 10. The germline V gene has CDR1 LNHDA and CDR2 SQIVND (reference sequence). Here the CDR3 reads CASSKSHRGQGQPQHF. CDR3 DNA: TGTGCCAGTAGTAAGAGTCACAGGGGGCAGGGTCAGCCCCAGCATTTT.

The CDR3 DNA follows: TGTGCCAGCAGTACCGACAGGTTGGCTTTCTTT. Translating it yields CASSTDRLAFF. The rearrangement joins TRBV2 to TRBJ1-1; a possible D gene is TRBD1 (6 bases). This CDR3 is 11 amino acids long. Germline CDR1 reads SNHLY; CDR2 reads FYNNEI. V dropped 5 bases and J dropped 11 bases, with 12 bases sitting between them.

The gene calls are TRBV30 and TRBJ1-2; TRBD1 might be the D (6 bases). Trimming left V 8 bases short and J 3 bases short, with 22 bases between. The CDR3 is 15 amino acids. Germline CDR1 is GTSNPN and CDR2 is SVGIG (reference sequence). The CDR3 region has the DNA TGTGCCCGAACTTGGACAGAACTACCGGACTATGGCTACACCTTC. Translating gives CARTWTELPDYGYTF.